The 15 T cell receptor beta chains listed next were all sequenced from one sample in a study of blood T cell repertoires in COVID-19. Sequenced by immunoSEQ multiplex PCR; TCRdb stores in-frame clones only, minus some. This table holds a few hundred thousand clones, roughly 90% found once. Input material: peripheral blood. The receptors were sampled from a man in his forties with acute or convalescent COVID-19.

This sequence joins TRBV4-1 and TRBJ1-5, with TRBD1 matching over 8 bases. V shed 2 bases, J shed 5 bases, and the junction held 17 bases outside the gene matches. The CDR3 contains 19 residues. CDR1 is MGHRA, CDR2 YSYEKL, per germline. The CDR3 DNA sequence: TGCGCCAGCAGCCAAACCTTTCAGGGGGCCCGCAGTAACCATCAGCCCCAGCATTTT. Translation gives CASSQTFQGARSNHQPQHF.

The CDR3 here is CASTRQGYEQYF. CDR3 nucleotides: TGTGCCAGCACCAGACAGGGATACGAGCAGTACTTC. This rearrangement joins TRBV12-3 or TRBV12-4 to TRBJ2-7, with 7 bases matching TRBD1. This CDR3 has 12 amino acids. With 7 bases clipped from V and 4 bases from J, the junction kept 4 bases outside the gene matches.

V and J are TRBV6-5 and TRBJ2-3, with a weak D call TRBD2 (6 bases). CDR3 length equals 15 residues. Germline-derived CDR1 and CDR2 are MNHEY and SVGAGI. Trimming left V 4 bases short and J 0 bases short, with 11 bases between. For the CDR3, the DNA is TGTGCCAGCAGTTCAGGAGGGCCTAGCACAGATACGCAGTATTTT. It is translated as CASSSGGPSTDTQYF.

This clone was seen a handful of times. In DNA, the CDR3 is TGCGCCAGCAGTCTGGGACACCAAAAGTACGAGCAGTACTTC. Its translation: CASSLGHQKYEQYF. The chain couples TRBV23-1 to TRBJ2-7; tentatively, D is TRBD1 (6 bases). TRBV23-1 is an ORF; its function is uncertain. Trimming cost V 4 bases and J 4 bases, with 14 bases left between them. CDR3 length: 14 residues.

The V and J genes are TRBV27 and TRBJ1-1, with D tentatively TRBD1 (6 bases). The germline gives CDR1 MNHEY, CDR2 SMNVEV (reference sequence). V dropped 6 bases and J dropped 4 bases, with 18 bases sitting between them. The CDR3 has 15 residues. The CDR3, as DNA: TGTGCCAGCAGCCACCTGGCACAGGGTGGCACTGAAGCTTTCTTT. Translation gives CASSHLAQGGTEAFF.

The chain is built from TRBV7-3 and TRBJ1-4; D remains unclear. V lost 1 base to trimming and J lost 5 bases, with 5 bases between them. The CDR3 sequence is 13 residues long. CDR1 SGHTA and CDR2 FQGTGA come from the germline V gene. The CDR3 DNA sequence: TGTGCCAGCAGCTTAAATTCGAATGAAAAACTGTTTTTT. Amino acids: CASSLNSNEKLFF. The full variable domain, rest sourced from reference TRBV7-3 and TRBJ1-4, is GAGVSQTPSNKVTEKGKYVELRCDPISGHTALYWYRQSLGQGPEFLIYFQGTGAADDSGLPNDRFFAVRPEGSVSTLKIQRTERGDSAVYLCASSLNSNEKLFFGSGTQLSVL.

CDR3 nucleotides: TGTGCCAGCAGTGGACTCCGGGTAACAAACTCTGGGGCCAACGTCCTGACTTTC. Translation: CASSGLRVTNSGANVLTF. The chain joins TRBV28 to TRBJ2-6; TRBD2 is a possible D gene (5 bases). This CDR3 spans 18 amino acids. In germline, CDR1 is MDHEN, CDR2 SYDVKM. The germline V and J ends were trimmed by 5 bases and 0 bases, with 17 bases remaining between them.

V is TRBV6-2 or TRBV6-3 and J is TRBJ2-7, with TRBD1 matching over 9 bases. V gave up 5 bases and J gave up 7 bases; unmatched junction bases: 9. Germline CDR1 is MNHEY and CDR2 is SVGEGT. The CDR3 sequence is 14 residues long. The chain's CDR3 is CASSRWTGEGEQYF. As DNA, the CDR3 is TGTGCCAGCAGTCGCTGGACAGGGGAGGGAGAGCAGTACTTC.

V is TRBV14 and J is TRBJ1-1; a weak D match, TRBD1 (6 bases). CDR1 and CDR2 (germline): SGHDN, FVKESK. This CDR3 contains 16 residues. Trimming left V 5 bases short and J 8 bases short, with 24 bases between. The CDR3, as DNA: TGTGCCAGCAGCGCATCAGGGGCCGCTTCCCAAGGAGAAGCTTTCTTT. This sequence encodes CASSASGAASQGEAFF.

The J gene is TRBJ2-7, the V gene TRBV5-1; 7 bases line up with TRBD1. CDR3 length: 18 amino acids. The trim removed 4 bases at V and 3 bases at J, leaving 19 bases unmatched. Germline values: CDR1 SGHRS, CDR2 YFSETQ. As DNA, the CDR3 is TGCGCCAGCAGCCGCCCAGCAAGAACGACAGGGAAGGTCTACGAGCAGTACTTC. This encodes CASSRPARTTGKVYEQYF.

The chain's CDR3 is CASSWSGVPDTQYF. The CDR3 DNA reads as TGTGCCAGCAGCTGGAGCGGGGTCCCGGATACGCAGTATTTT. V usage is TRBV5-4 and J usage is TRBJ2-3; 7 bases are shared with TRBD2. The CDR3 runs to 14 residues. Germline V CDR1 and CDR2: SGHNT, YYREEE (reference sequence). Losses at the gene ends were 3 bases for V and 6 bases for J; bases not matched to a gene: 7.

The V call is TRBV6-5, the J call TRBJ2-7; TRBD1 aligns across 7 bases. Trimming at V came to 6 bases and at J to 2 bases, leaving 4 bases not matched to a gene. This CDR3 is 13 amino acids long. The germline gives CDR1 MNHEY, CDR2 SVGAGI. CDR3 sequence (DNA): TGTGCCAGCAGCTTCGGGACAGCCTACGAGCAGTACTTC. It translates to CASSFGTAYEQYF.

The rearrangement uses TRBV20-1 and TRBJ2-1; 7 bases are shared with TRBD2. Germline CDR1 and CDR2: DFQATT and SNEGSKA (reference sequence). The CDR3 has 14 residues. The V gene end was trimmed by 3 bases and the J gene end by 2 bases; junction bases not matched to a gene: 4. The CDR3 region has the DNA TGCAGTGCTAGTCCCAGCGGGGCCTACAATGAGCAGTTCTTC. Translating gives CSASPSGAYNEQFF.

The J gene is TRBJ1-1, the V gene TRBV2; 12 bases are shared with TRBD1. CDR1 is SNHLY, CDR2 FYNNEI, per germline. The V segment lost 1 base and the J segment 2 bases; nucleotides outside the gene matches: 5. The CDR3 consists of 17 residues. CDR3 loop: CASSEGGQGAYNTEAFF. The CDR3, as DNA: TGTGCCAGCAGTGAAGGGGGACAGGGGGCTTATAACACTGAAGCTTTCTTT.

This chain connects TRBV29-1 to TRBJ1-2, with TRBD1 as a possible D gene (6 bases). V was cut by 3 bases and J by 4 bases, with 15 bases left in between. CDR1 and CDR2 from the germline V gene are SQVTM and ANQGSEA. The CDR3 extends over 14 amino acids. CDR3: CSVDWAGDTYGYTF. The CDR3 DNA is TGCAGCGTTGACTGGGCAGGGGACACCTATGGCTACACCTTC. Full variable domain (remainder filled in from reference TRBV29-1 and TRBJ1-2): SAVISQKPSRDICQRGTSLTIQCQVDSQVTMMFWYRQQPGQSLTLIATANQGSEATYESGFVIDKFPISRPNLTFSTLTVSNMSPEDSSIYLCSVDWAGDTYGYTFGSGTRLTVV.